The 22 T cell receptor beta chains in this list originate from one sample, sequenced in a study of vaccination effects on CD4 cells after COVID-19. Sequencing in the ViraFEST assay came after antigen-specific CD4+ T cells had been expanded with viral peptide pools, which were used to stimulate PBMC. When 10 to 11 days of culture had elapsed, CD4+ T cells were isolated. Which antigens these TCRs recognize remains unknown. Only in-frame clones appear in the TCRdb table, and some are missing; sequencing was by immunoSEQ multiplex PCR. The repertoire holds tens of thousands of clones, with 74% as singletons. Sequencing used CD4+ T cells from PBMCs cultured with HCoV-229E spike peptides, obtained before COVID-19 vaccination. The origin of the receptors is a human donor who received a COVID-19 vaccine.

The genes are TRBV3-1 (or the pseudogene TRBV3-2) and TRBJ1-4; TRBD1 matches at 9 bases. The CDR3 has 16 residues. The ends lost 2 bases at V and 8 bases at J; junction bases unmatched: 9. Germline CDR1 is LGHDT and CDR2 is YNNKEL (reference sequence). The CDR3 region is CASSQLSGTGNEKLFF. Written as DNA, the CDR3 is TGTGCCAGCAGCCAATTGTCTGGGACAGGGAACGAAAAACTGTTTTTT.

The sample holds a few counts of this clone. The J gene is TRBJ1-3, the V gene TRBV11-3; possibly TRBD1 for D (6 bases). Germline loops: CDR1 SGHNT, CDR2 YENEEA. Trimming took off 4 bases at V and 0 bases at J, with 10 bases between the two ends. This CDR3 has 15 residues. This CDR3 reads CASSSRTDSGNTIYF. CDR3 bases: TGTGCCAGCAGCTCTCGGACAGACTCTGGAAACACCATATATTTT.

This chain uses TRBV30 with TRBJ1-2, with D perhaps matching TRBD1 (5 bases). Per the germline V gene, CDR1 is GTSNPN and CDR2 is SVGIG (reference sequence). CDR3 length: 13 residues. Trimming pared 0 bases from V and 7 bases from J, leaving 12 bases between. The CDR3, as DNA: TGTGCCTGGAGTGTACGGGGGGGTACTGGCTACACCTTC. It encodes CAWSVRGGTGYTF.

This clone showed up just a few times. The chain carries TRBV6-2 or TRBV6-3 and TRBJ1-5, with a weak D call TRBD1 (6 bases). V lost 4 bases to trimming and J lost 5 bases, with 9 bases between them. Germline V gene lookup returns CDR1 MNHEY and CDR2 SVGEGT. The CDR3 loop spans 13 amino acids. The CDR3 DNA follows: TGTGCCAGCAGTTTTCAGGGGCATCAGCCCCAGCATTTT. It yields the protein CASSFQGHQPQHF.

This chain uses TRBV30 with TRBJ2-5, with TRBD1 identical over 7 bases. The ends lost 4 bases at V and 3 bases at J; junction bases unmatched: 11. The CDR3 runs to 15 residues. Germline V CDR1 and CDR2: GTSNPN, SVGIG (reference sequence). In DNA, the CDR3 is TGTGCCTGGACCTCCCCCCGGACAGGTGAAGAGACCCAGTACTTC. This translates into CAWTSPRTGEETQYF.

The rearrangement links TRBV9 to TRBJ2-5, with 9 bases that match TRBD1. The CDR3 spans 16 residues. V trimming: 0 bases; J trimming: 8 bases; junction bases outside the gene matches: 11. Germline-derived CDR1 and CDR2 are SGDLS and YYNGEE. This CDR3 is CASSVEWGQGPVTQYF. In DNA form, the CDR3 reads TGTGCCAGCAGCGTAGAGTGGGGACAGGGACCTGTCACCCAGTACTTC.

The chain joins TRBV18 to TRBJ2-3; TRBD2 might be the D (5 bases). V shed 3 bases and J shed 1 base, with 8 bases lying between them. This CDR3 has 14 residues. Germline V gene sequence: CDR1 KGHSH, CDR2 LQKENI. The CDR3 region has the DNA TGTGCCAGCTCACCCGGGATAGGCACAGATACGCAGTATTTT. Translation: CASSPGIGTDTQYF.

This clone was found once. The CDR3 loop reads CASRGGPGSYGYTF. As DNA, the CDR3 is TGCGCCAGCAGAGGGGGCCCAGGGTCCTATGGCTACACCTTC. The V call is TRBV10-1, the J call TRBJ1-2; 7 nucleotides agree with TRBD1. The CDR3 loop spans 14 amino acids. The trim removed 6 bases at V and 4 bases at J, leaving 8 bases unmatched. Germline V gene data show CDR1 as WNHNN and CDR2 as SYGVQD (reference sequence).

This sequence joins TRBV27 and TRBJ1-2, with D perhaps matching TRBD1 (5 bases). V lost 5 bases to trimming and J lost 2 bases, with 12 bases between them. Germline lookup yields CDR1 MNHEY and CDR2 SMNVEV (reference sequence). The CDR3 is made up of 14 amino acids. CDR3 coding DNA: TGTGCCAGCAGTAGGGGTCAGGCGAACTATGGCTACACCTTC. Protein sequence: CASSRGQANYGYTF.

This chain uses TRBV25-1 with TRBJ1-2; 8 bases align to TRBD1. The CDR3 spans 13 residues. The germline V gene encodes CDR1 MGHDK and CDR2 SYGVNS. Trimming at V came to 6 bases and at J to 2 bases, leaving 2 bases not matched to a gene. CDR3 in DNA: TGTGCCAGCAGGGGACAGGAGAACTATGGCTACACCTTC. It yields the protein CASRGQENYGYTF.

For the CDR3, the DNA is TGTGCCAGTAGGAACGGACTAGCGGGGGGTACCGGGGAGCTGTTTTTT. It codes for CASRNGLAGGTGELFF. This sequence joins TRBV19 and TRBJ2-2; 14 nucleotides match TRBD2. The CDR3 spans 16 residues. Unmatched junction bases numbered 5, after V lost 6 bases and J lost 5 bases. Per the germline V gene, CDR1 is LNHDA and CDR2 is SQIVND (reference sequence).

This clone appeared a few times. The CDR3 DNA is TGTGCCAGCAGGGGGGACGGTTATAATTCACCCCTCCACTTT. Protein: CASRGDGYNSPLHF. The V call is TRBV2, the J call TRBJ1-6, with D possibly matching TRBD1 (5 bases). Germline CDR1 is SNHLY and CDR2 is FYNNEI. This CDR3 has 14 amino acids. Trimming left V 6 bases short and J 4 bases short, with 10 bases between.

V is TRBV7-9 and J is TRBJ1-3; D is possibly TRBD1 (5 bases). Germline values: CDR1 SEHNR, CDR2 FQNEAQ (reference sequence). The V end lost 5 bases, the J end lost 4 bases, and 9 bases lay between the germline ends. This CDR3 contains 13 residues. The CDR3 DNA reads as TGTGCCAGCAGCCTCCGACAGGGAAACACCATATATTTT. It is translated as CASSLRQGNTIYF.

J is TRBJ2-2 and V is TRBV19, with D perhaps TRBD2 (6 bases). The V and J ends lost 5 bases and 0 bases respectively, with 10 bases between them. Per the germline V gene, CDR1 is LNHDA and CDR2 is SQIVND (reference sequence). This CDR3 is built from 15 residues. CDR3 loop: CASSGAGTNTGELFF. The CDR3, as DNA: TGTGCCAGTAGTGGGGCGGGGACGAACACCGGGGAGCTGTTTTTT.

This clone was observed once. The CDR3 loop reads CASRTGTPETQYF. For the CDR3, the DNA is TGTGCCAGCAGGACAGGGACCCCTGAGACCCAGTACTTC. The V gene is TRBV28, the J gene TRBJ2-5, with 7 bases matching TRBD1. In germline, CDR1 is MDHEN, CDR2 SYDVKM. This CDR3 spans 13 amino acids. The J segment lost 5 bases and the V segment lost 6 bases, leaving 6 bases of the junction unmatched.

The chain recombines TRBV5-6 with TRBJ1-1; weak D call: TRBD1 (6 bases). Trimming left V 4 bases short and J 3 bases short, with 13 bases between. The length of the CDR3 is 14 residues. Per germline, CDR1 SGHDT and CDR2 YYEEEE. The CDR3 DNA reads TGTGCCAGCAGCACACAGGGAAGGGACACTGAAGCTTTCTTT. This translates into CASSTQGRDTEAFF.

The rearrangement links TRBV5-5 to TRBJ1-2, with TRBD1 as a possible D gene (5 bases). This CDR3 has 15 residues. Germline lookup yields CDR1 SGHKS and CDR2 YYEKEE (reference sequence). Trimming took 4 bases from V and 4 from J, leaving 17 bases between them. The chain's CDR3 is CASSLGTGGGYGYTF. The CDR3 coding sequence is TGTGCCAGCAGCCTCGGGACGGGCGGCGGCTATGGCTACACCTTC.

V and J are TRBV28 and TRBJ2-3; 10 nucleotides agree with TRBD1. With V trimmed by 5 bases and J by 3 bases, 5 bases remained unmatched. Germline assignment: CDR1 MDHEN and CDR2 SYDVKM. The length of the CDR3 is 15 residues. CDR3 protein: CASSQPGQGTDTQYF. DNA of the CDR3: TGTGCCAGCAGTCAACCGGGACAGGGGACAGATACGCAGTATTTT.

The chain links TRBV28 to TRBJ2-2; 8 positions match TRBD2. The J segment lost 7 bases and the V segment lost 6 bases, leaving 10 bases of the junction unmatched. Per germline, CDR1 MDHEN and CDR2 SYDVKM. This CDR3 is built from 15 residues. CDR3: CASSLSGGRIGELFF. The CDR3 DNA follows: TGTGCCAGCAGCCTCAGCGGGGGTAGGATCGGGGAGCTGTTTTTT.

The chain joins TRBV6-4 to TRBJ2-5; TRBD2 matches at 7 bases. Per the germline V gene, CDR1 is MRHNA and CDR2 is SNTAGT. V dropped 2 bases and J dropped 9; count of bases not matched to a gene: 6. The CDR3 covers 13 residues. For the CDR3, the DNA is TGTGCCAGCAGTGACCTGGGGGGGGGACCCCAGTACTTC. This codes for CASSDLGGGPQYF.

V and J are TRBV6-5 and TRBJ1-5, with D tentatively TRBD1 (6 bases). V lost 2 bases and J lost 7, with 12 bases in between. CDR1 and CDR2 from the germline V gene are MNHEY and SVGAGI. This CDR3 is built from 14 residues. The CDR3 DNA follows: TGTGCCAGCAGTTACGAGTTTAGGGGGCAGCCCCAGCATTTT. Protein sequence: CASSYEFRGQPQHF.

This sequence joins TRBV7-2 and TRBJ2-7, with 11 bases lining up with TRBD1. CDR1 is SGHTA, CDR2 FQGNSA, per germline. This CDR3 contains 14 residues. The J segment lost 5 bases and the V segment lost 5 bases, leaving 5 bases of the junction unmatched. The CDR3 bases are TGTGCCAGCAGCCTTGGACAGGGGGCCCACGAGCAGTACGTC. It codes for CASSLGQGAHEQYV.